The 7 T cell receptor beta chains reported below all come from one sample, sequenced in a study of cytomegalovirus exposure and HLA in healthy donors. The PCR employed 60 Vbeta primers together with 13 Jbeta primers. Sequenced by immunoSEQ multiplex PCR; TCRdb stores in-frame clones only, minus some. This sample has around 130,000 clones; around 70% occur once, and the top ten carry 3.1%. What was sequenced was PBMCs. These receptors all come from a man aged 25 to 40 in good health and CMV-seronegative.

This rearrangement joins TRBV19 to TRBJ1-1; 7 bases map to TRBD1. Per the germline V gene, CDR1 is LNHDA and CDR2 is SQIVND (reference sequence). The CDR3 totals 14 residues. The V segment lost 8 bases and the J segment 4 bases; nucleotides outside the gene matches: 10. The CDR3 bases are TGTGCCAGTTCGTCCAGGGGGGATCTCACTGAAGCTTTCTTT. This sequence encodes CASSSRGDLTEAFF.

V gene TRBV4-2 combines with J gene TRBJ1-3, with a tentative D call TRBD1 (5 bases). Trimming removed 0 bases at V and 6 bases at J, with 12 bases between. There are 15 residues in the CDR3. Germline values: CDR1 LGHNA, CDR2 YNFKEQ. CDR3 sequence: CASSQDTGSENTIYF. CDR3 sequence (DNA): TGTGCCAGCAGCCAAGATACAGGCTCAGAAAACACCATATATTTT.

This clone has a handful of counts. The genes are TRBV7-9 and TRBJ2-5; 7 nucleotides line up with TRBD1. The CDR3 runs to 15 residues. Germline CDR1 reads SEHNR; CDR2 reads FQNEAQ (reference sequence). Trimming removed 4 bases from V and 5 bases from J; junction bases left unmatched: 10. This CDR3 is CASSSYRGQRETQYF. The CDR3 nucleotides read TGTGCCAGCAGCTCCTACAGGGGTCAGAGGGAGACCCAGTACTTC.

The V call is TRBV14, the J call TRBJ2-2; D perhaps matches TRBD2 (5 bases). Germline assignment: CDR1 SGHDN and CDR2 FVKESK. V was shortened by 0 bases and J by 5 bases, with 10 bases between the two germline ends. This CDR3 is built from 15 residues. This chain's CDR3 is CASSQEYGVTGELFF. The DNA of the CDR3 is TGTGCCAGCAGCCAAGAATACGGGGTGACCGGGGAGCTGTTTTTT. Full variable domain (rest looked up from reference TRBV14 and TRBJ2-2): EAGVTQFPSHSVIEKGQTVTLRCDPISGHDNLYWYRRVMGKEIKFLLHFVKESKQDESGMPNNRFLAERTGGTYSTLKVQPAELEDSGVYFCASSQEYGVTGELFFGEGSRLTVL.

The chain employs TRBV27 and TRBJ2-3; 8 nucleotides line up with TRBD1. The CDR3 loop spans 13 amino acids. J was trimmed by 3 bases and V by 6 bases; bases with no gene match: 2. Germline values: CDR1 MNHEY, CDR2 SMNVEV (reference sequence). The chain's CDR3 is CASRRQGTDTQYF. CDR3 coding DNA: TGTGCCAGCAGGAGACAGGGGACAGATACGCAGTATTTT.

The chain links TRBV27 to TRBJ2-5, with 14 bases lining up with TRBD2. There are 17 residues in the CDR3. CDR1 is MNHEY, CDR2 SMNVEV, per germline (reference sequence). The trim removed 5 bases at V and 1 base at J, leaving 6 bases unmatched. The CDR3 DNA sequence: TGTGCCAGCAGTCTTCGAGGACTAGCGGGGGGCCAAGAGACCCAGTACTTC. Its protein product is CASSLRGLAGGQETQYF.

The V gene is TRBV7-3, the J gene TRBJ1-1, with 10 bases lining up with TRBD1. CDR3 length: 15 amino acids. CDR1 is SGHTA and CDR2 is FQGTGA in the germline V gene. Trimming took 3 bases from V and 4 from J; bases not matched to a gene: 5. The DNA for the CDR3 is TGTGCCAGCAGCTTTTCAGGACAGGGGGTCACTGAAGCTTTCTTT. Translated, it gives CASSFSGQGVTEAFF.